This T cell receptor (beta chain) was retrieved from a study of T cells in Graves' hyperthyroidism and ophthalmopathy. General study results and limits: A model of 13 V-J features distinguished ophthalmopathy from stable hyperthyroidism. It was a median around 6 months before onset that the model predicted ophthalmopathy.

Investigators excluded patients with uncontrolled infection, other autoimmune disease, pregnancy or lactation. What was amplified from RNA transcripts were TCR beta CDR3 regions. In the first-round RT-PCR of the TCR CDR3, the HTBI primer set was used. MiXCR, run by TCRdb on the multiplex PCR reads, gives a single entry per CDR3 protein. The table lists hundreds of thousands of distinct CDR3 sequences, approximately 40% of them singletons. Germline values: CDR1 SGHVS, CDR2 FQNEAQ. CDR3 size: 14 residues. A remark on this clonotype: Its antigen is unknown. One end of the junction does not line up with germline, which may come from a read error.

The V gene is TRBV7-8, the J gene TRBJ1-2; D unclear. The origin of this receptor is a man aged 18 to 29 with Graves' hyperthyroidism. The material sequenced was blood. DNA for the CDR3: TGCGCCAGCAGCCAAGGGCGGCCGAAGGGTGGCTACACCTTC. It translates to CASSQGRPKGGYTF.